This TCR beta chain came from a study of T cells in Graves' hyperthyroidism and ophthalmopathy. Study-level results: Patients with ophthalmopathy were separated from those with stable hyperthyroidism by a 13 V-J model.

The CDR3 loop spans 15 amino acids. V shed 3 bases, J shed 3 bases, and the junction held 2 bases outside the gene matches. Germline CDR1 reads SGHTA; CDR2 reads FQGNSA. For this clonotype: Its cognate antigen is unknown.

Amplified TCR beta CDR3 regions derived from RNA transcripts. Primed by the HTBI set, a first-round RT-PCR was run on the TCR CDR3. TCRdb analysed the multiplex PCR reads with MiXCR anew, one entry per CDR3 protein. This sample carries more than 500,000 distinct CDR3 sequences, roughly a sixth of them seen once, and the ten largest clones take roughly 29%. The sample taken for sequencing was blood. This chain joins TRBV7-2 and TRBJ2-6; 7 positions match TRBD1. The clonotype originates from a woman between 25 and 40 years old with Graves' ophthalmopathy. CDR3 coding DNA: TGTGCCAGCAGCTTTACAGGGGTTGGGGCCAACGTCCTGACTTTC. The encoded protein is CASSFTGVGANVLTF. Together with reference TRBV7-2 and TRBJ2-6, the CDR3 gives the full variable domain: GAGVSQSPSNKVTEKGKDVELRCDPISGHTALYWYRQSLGQGLEFLIYFQGNSAPDKSGLPSDRFSAERTGGSVSTLTIQRTQQEDSAVYLCASSFTGVGANVLTFGAGSRLTVL.